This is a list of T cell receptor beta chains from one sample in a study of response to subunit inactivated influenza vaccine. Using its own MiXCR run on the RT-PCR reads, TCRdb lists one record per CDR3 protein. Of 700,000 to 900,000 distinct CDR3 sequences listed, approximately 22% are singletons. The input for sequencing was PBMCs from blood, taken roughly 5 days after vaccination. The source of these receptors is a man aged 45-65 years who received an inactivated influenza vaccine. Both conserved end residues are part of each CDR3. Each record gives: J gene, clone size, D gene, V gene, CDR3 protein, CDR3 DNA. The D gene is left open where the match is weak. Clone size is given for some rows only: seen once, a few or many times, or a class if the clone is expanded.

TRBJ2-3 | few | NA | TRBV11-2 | CASSLDSAGARTDTQYF | TGTGCCAGCAGCTTAGACTCGGCGGGGGCCCGCACAGATACGCAGTATTTT
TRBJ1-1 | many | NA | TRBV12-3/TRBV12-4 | CASSSGSGLNTEAFF | TGTGCCAGCAGTTCCGGCTCCGGATTGAACACTGAAGCTTTCTTT
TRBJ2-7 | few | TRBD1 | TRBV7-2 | CASSLVPSTGKEQYF | TGTGCCAGCAGCTTAGTCCCTTCGACAGGGAAGGAGCAGTACTTC
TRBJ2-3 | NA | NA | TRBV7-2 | CASSLVGAYTDTQYF | TGTGCCAGCAGCTTAGTGGGGGCCTACACAGATACGCAGTATTTT
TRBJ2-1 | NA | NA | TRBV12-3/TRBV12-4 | CASKWGYNEQFF | TGTGCCAGCAAGTGGGGCTACAATGAGCAGTTCTTC
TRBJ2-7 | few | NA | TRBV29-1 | CSVRSRAPYEQYF | TGCAGCGTTCGGTCCAGGGCACCCTACGAGCAGTACTTC
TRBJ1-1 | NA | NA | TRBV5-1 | CASTPRGGSEAFF | TGCGCCAGCACGCCTCGGGGGGGTAGTGAAGCTTTCTTT
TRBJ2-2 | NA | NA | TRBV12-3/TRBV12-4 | CASSLGTTANTGELLF | TGTGCCAGCAGTCTCGGGACGACAGCGAACACCGGGGAGCTGCTTTTT
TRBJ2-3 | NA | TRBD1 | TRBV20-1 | CSARIPRGQGTDTQYF | TGCAGTGCTAGAATCCCCAGGGGGCAAGGCACAGATACGCAGTATTTT
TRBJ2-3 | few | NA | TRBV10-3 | CAISVQGTDTQYF | TGTGCCATCAGTGTACAGGGCACAGATACGCAGTATTTT
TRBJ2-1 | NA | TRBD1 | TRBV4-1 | CASSQVSGTAEQFF | TGCGCCAGCAGCCAAGTATCCGGGACAGCAGAGCAGTTCTTC
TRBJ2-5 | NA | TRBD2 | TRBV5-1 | CASERLAGGRETQYF | TGCGCCAGCGAAAGACTAGCGGGGGGGCGAGAGACCCAGTACTTC
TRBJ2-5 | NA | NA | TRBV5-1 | CASSLPEGSRETQYF | TGCGCCAGCAGCCTCCCCGAGGGGTCCCGAGAGACCCAGTACTTC
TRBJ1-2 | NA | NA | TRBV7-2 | CASSLEGSIRWGYTF | TGTGCCAGCAGCTTAGAGGGCAGCATTCGTTGGGGCTACACCTTC
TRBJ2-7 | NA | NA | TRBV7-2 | CASSLFRASYEQYF | TGTGCCAGCAGCTTATTTCGGGCCTCCTACGAGCAGTACTTC
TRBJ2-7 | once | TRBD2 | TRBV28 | CASKRGEGSYEQYF | TGTGCCAGTAAGCGAGGGGAGGGGAGCTACGAGCAGTACTTC
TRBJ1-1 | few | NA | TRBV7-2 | CASDSGLSTEAFF | TGTGCCAGCGATTCAGGGCTCAGCACTGAAGCTTTCTTT
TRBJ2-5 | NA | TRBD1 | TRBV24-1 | CATADADRVRQTQYF | TGTGCCACCGCAGATGCGGACAGGGTTCGGCAGACCCAGTACTTC
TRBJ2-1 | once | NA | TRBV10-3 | CAISELRVGGEQFF | TGTGCCATCAGTGAGCTAAGAGTGGGGGGTGAGCAGTTCTTC
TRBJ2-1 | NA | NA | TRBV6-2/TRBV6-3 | CASRRLGSSYNEQFF | TGTGCCAGCAGGAGACTAGGGAGCTCCTACAATGAGCAGTTCTTC
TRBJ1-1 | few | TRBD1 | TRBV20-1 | CSASQGTGSTEAFF | TGCAGTGCTTCTCAAGGGACAGGGAGTACTGAAGCTTTCTTT
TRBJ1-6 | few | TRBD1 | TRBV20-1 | CSARPGTGSYNSPLHF | TGCAGTGCTAGACCCGGGACAGGGTCTTATAATTCACCCCTCCACTTT
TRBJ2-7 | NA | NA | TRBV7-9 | CASSSGGMNYEQYF | TGTGCCAGCAGCTCCGGCGGGATGAACTACGAGCAGTACTTC
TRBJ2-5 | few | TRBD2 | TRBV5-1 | CASSSGLAGVTETQYF | TGCGCCAGCAGCTCCGGACTAGCGGGGGTCACAGAGACCCAGTACTTC
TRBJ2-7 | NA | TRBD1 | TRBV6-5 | CASSYGTDLIEQYF | TGTGCCAGCAGTTACGGGACAGATTTAATCGAGCAGTACTTC
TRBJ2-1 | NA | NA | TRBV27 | CASSLGGTLNEQFF | TGTGCCAGCAGTTTAGGAGGGACCTTGAATGAGCAGTTCTTC